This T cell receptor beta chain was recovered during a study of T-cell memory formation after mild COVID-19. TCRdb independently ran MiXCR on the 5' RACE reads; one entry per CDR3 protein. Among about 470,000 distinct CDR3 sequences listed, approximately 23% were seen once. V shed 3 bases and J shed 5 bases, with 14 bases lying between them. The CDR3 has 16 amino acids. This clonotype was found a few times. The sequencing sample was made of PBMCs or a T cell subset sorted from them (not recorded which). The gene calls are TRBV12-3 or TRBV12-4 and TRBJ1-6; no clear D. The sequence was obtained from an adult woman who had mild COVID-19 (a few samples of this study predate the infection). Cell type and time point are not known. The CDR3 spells CASSFPVGHHNSPLHF. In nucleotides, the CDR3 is TGTGCCAGCAGTTTTCCGGTAGGGCATCATAATTCACCCCTCCACTTT.